One sample yielded the 20 T cell receptor beta chains listed below, sequenced in a study of blood T cells in healthy people across ages. The authors ran a second PCR of roughly 7 to 11 cycles using a sample-barcoded 5' primer and a J-beta primer mix. Each CDR3 protein is one row after TCRdb ran MiXCR on the 5' RACE reads. The top ten hold around 10% of the sample, which has over 450,000 distinct CDR3 sequences, 24% seen once. These records were also assigned to another study, of T cells of mothers and their children.

The specimen sequenced was blood. Receptor source: a boy aged 5 to 17 in good health.

The V gene is TRBV7-9, the J gene TRBJ1-2; D is undetermined. V lost 3 bases and J 4 bases, leaving 21 bases between the germline ends. The germline V gene has CDR1 SEHNR and CDR2 FQNEAQ (reference sequence). The CDR3 is 17 residues long. CDR3 in DNA: TGTGCCAGCAGCTTCCCGGCGGCTCCACACGACTCCTATGGCTACACCTTC. It yields the protein CASSFPAAPHDSYGYTF.

The rearrangement links TRBV27 to TRBJ2-7; 8 positions match TRBD2. Trimming removed 8 bases from V and 0 bases from J; junction bases left unmatched: 6. The CDR3 covers 14 residues. Looked up from germline, CDR1 is MNHEY and CDR2 is SMNVEV (reference sequence). CDR3 sequence: CASGVTSGSYEQYF. The CDR3 DNA follows: TGTGCCAGCGGCGTTACTAGCGGCTCCTACGAGCAGTACTTC.

This clonotype was seen a few times. CDR3 sequence reads: CASKGGGPYNEQFF. The CDR3 DNA reads as TGTGCCAGCAAGGGCGGGGGCCCCTACAATGAGCAGTTCTTC. This rearrangement joins TRBV7-2 to TRBJ2-1; possibly TRBD2 for D (7 bases). Trimming left V 7 bases short and J 2 bases short, with 12 bases between. The CDR3 has 14 amino acids. Germline assignment: CDR1 SGHTA and CDR2 FQGNSA.

In its sample, this clonotype was seen a few times. The V call is TRBV7-2, the J call TRBJ2-7; 7 nucleotides align to TRBD2. Per germline, CDR1 SGHTA and CDR2 FQGNSA. This CDR3 is 16 amino acids long. The V and J ends lost 1 base and 4 bases, in that order; junction bases with no gene match: 10. CDR3 sequence: CASSLGSGLIPYEQYF. The CDR3 nucleotides read TGTGCCAGCAGCTTAGGTAGCGGGCTGATCCCTTACGAGCAGTACTTC.

J is TRBJ2-5 and V is TRBV27; 8 bases are a match to TRBD1. The end of the DNA fits TRBJ2-7 better, so the J call may be wrong. In germline, CDR1 is MNHEY, CDR2 SMNVEV (reference sequence). This CDR3 region has 18 residues. CDR3 protein: CASSLSGAGGKGYYEQYF. The CDR3 nucleotides read TGTGCCAGCAGTTTATCCGGGGCAGGGGGCAAGGGGTACTACGAGCAGTACTTC.

The chain couples TRBV20-1 to TRBJ2-5; D possibly uses TRBD1 or TRBD2 (5 bases each). The J call may be in error: the DNA end matches TRBJ2-1 better. CDR1 is DFQATT, CDR2 SNEGSKA, per germline (reference sequence). CDR3 size: 18 residues. CDR3 in DNA: TGCAGTGCTAGAGTTCGGGTGTCCGGGACGAGCGGCTACAATGAGCAGTTCTTC. Encoded protein: CSARVRVSGTSGYNEQFF.

This sequence joins TRBV9 and TRBJ2-1, with 11 nucleotides matching TRBD2. Looked up from germline, CDR1 is SGDLS and CDR2 is YYNGEE. V lost 4 bases, J lost 5 bases, and 11 bases stayed unmatched. The CDR3 sequence is 17 residues long. The CDR3 region is CASSLGTSGAWDNEQFF. DNA of the CDR3: TGTGCCAGCAGCCTGGGGACTAGCGGAGCCTGGGACAATGAGCAGTTCTTC.

V and J are TRBV7-9 and TRBJ2-5; perhaps TRBD1 as D (7 bases). The J call may be incorrect, as the DNA end agrees better with TRBJ2-7. CDR1 is SEHNR and CDR2 is FQNEAQ in the germline V gene (reference sequence). The CDR3 loop spans 14 amino acids. The CDR3 nucleotides read TGTGCCAGCAGCACAGGGGACTCGTCCTACGAGCAGTACTTC. Protein: CASSTGDSSYEQYF.

This clonotype has more than one count but fewer than ten. The chain couples TRBV20-1 to TRBJ2-3; 10 positions agree with TRBD2. The CDR3 covers 16 residues. Germline values: CDR1 DFQATT, CDR2 SNEGSKA (reference sequence). V lost 5 bases, J lost 1 base, and 9 bases stayed unmatched. This chain's CDR3 is CSAVDPSGSGTDTQYF. CDR3 sequence (DNA): TGCAGTGCTGTCGACCCTAGCGGGAGTGGCACAGATACGCAGTATTTT.

This clonotype was picked up a small number of times. The V and J genes are TRBV29-1 and TRBJ1-5; 8 positions match TRBD1. Trimming took 6 bases from V and 1 from J; bases not matched to a gene: 5. The germline CDR1 and CDR2 sequences are SQVTM and ANQGSEA. The CDR3 is 14 amino acids. In DNA form, the CDR3 reads TGCAGCGTCGCCGACAGGGGAAGCAATCAGCCCCAGCATTTT. Translation: CSVADRGSNQPQHF.

The V gene is TRBV29-1, the J gene TRBJ1-1, with D uncertain. CDR1 is SQVTM and CDR2 is ANQGSEA in the germline V gene. CDR3 size: 14 residues. The germline V and J ends were trimmed by 0 bases and 0 bases, with 8 bases remaining between them. CDR3 in amino acids: CSVEDRPVNTEAFF. CDR3 DNA: TGCAGCGTTGAAGATAGGCCGGTGAACACTGAAGCTTTCTTT. Full variable domain (missing parts from reference TRBV29-1 and TRBJ1-1): SAVISQKPSRDICQRGTSLTIQCQVDSQVTMMFWYRQQPGQSLTLIATANQGSEATYESGFVIDKFPISRPNLTFSTLTVSNMSPEDSSIYLCSVEDRPVNTEAFFGQGTRLTVV.

The rearrangement uses TRBV27 and TRBJ1-1, with D possibly TRBD1 on 6 matching bases. From germline, CDR1 is MNHEY and CDR2 SMNVEV (reference sequence). The CDR3 runs to 14 residues. V was clipped by 7 bases and J by 1 base, with 13 bases between them. The CDR3 region has the DNA TGTGCCAGCAAGATACCGGGACAGAACACTGAAGCTTTCTTT. It codes for CASKIPGQNTEAFF.

A few counts support this clonotype. CDR3 amino acids: CASSVDLPSGGYTF. As DNA, the CDR3 is TGTGCCAGCAGTGTGGATCTACCTTCGGGGGGCTACACCTTC. The chain couples TRBV7-2 to TRBJ1-2; D unresolved. This CDR3 is 14 amino acids long. Germline V gives CDR1 SGHTA, CDR2 FQGNSA. The V end lost 6 bases, the J end lost 8 bases, and 19 bases lay between the germline ends.

This clonotype was detected a few times. Relative to the germline gene, one junction end is altered; a read error may explain this. The chain links TRBV12-3 or TRBV12-4 to TRBJ2-7; 8 bases are a match to TRBD1. The end of the DNA is better explained by TRBJ2-1, so the J call may be wrong. The CDR3 loop spans 19 amino acids. CDR3 residues: CTSSTPGGARLGPYNEQFF. The CDR3 DNA reads TGTACCAGCAGTACCCCAGGGGGCGCGCGACTAGGCCCCTACAATGAGCAGTTCTTC.

Of note for this clonotype: Sequence at one end of the junction differs from germline and may be a read error. The chain has TRBV20-1 and TRBJ2-1, with 8 positions matching TRBD2. CDR3 length: 12 residues. Germline CDR1 reads DFQATT; CDR2 reads SNEGSKA (reference sequence). The CDR3 sequence is CSARAGEDEQFF. CDR3 coding DNA: TGCAGTGCGAGAGCGGGGGAGGATGAGCAGTTCTTC.

The rearrangement uses TRBV5-1 and TRBJ2-5, with D possibly called TRBD1 or TRBD2 (5 bases each). Germline V gives CDR1 SGHRS, CDR2 YFSETQ. The V gene lost 5 bases and the J gene lost 5 bases, with 10 bases spanning the gap. The CDR3 sequence is 12 residues long. CDR3: CASSERDETQYF. For the CDR3, the DNA is TGCGCCAGCAGTGAAAGGGACGAGACCCAGTACTTC. The complete variable domain, with remaining parts taken from reference TRBV5-1 and TRBJ2-5, reads KAGVTQTPRYLIKTRGQQVTLSCSPISGHRSVSWYQQTPGQGLQFLFEYFSETQRNKGNFPGRFSGRQFSNSRSEMNVSTLELGDSALYLCASSERDETQYFGPGTRLLVL.

The chain links TRBV4-1 to TRBJ2-1; a possible D gene is TRBD2 (5 bases). The CDR3 covers 15 residues. Trimming cost V 4 bases and J 2 bases, with 12 bases left between them. Germline V gene data show CDR1 as MGHRA and CDR2 as YSYEKL. Here the CDR3 reads CASSRGQRTYNEQFF. The DNA of the CDR3 is TGCGCCAGCAGCCGGGGTCAGCGGACCTACAATGAGCAGTTCTTC.

The genes are TRBV7-2 and TRBJ2-5; D perhaps matches TRBD1 (8 bases). CDR1 is SGHTA, CDR2 FQGNSA, per germline. The CDR3 totals 16 residues. Trimming cost V 5 bases and J 5 bases, with 21 bases left between them. CDR3 sequence reads: CASSPGGREGIETQYF. The CDR3 DNA reads as TGTGCCAGCAGCCCAGGGGGCAGGGAGGGTATTGAGACCCAGTACTTC.

The chain recombines TRBV4-1 with TRBJ2-5, with 14 positions matching TRBD2. TRBJ2-1 matches the DNA end more closely, so the J call is doubtful. The CDR3 extends over 16 amino acids. Germline loops: CDR1 MGHRA, CDR2 YSYEKL. The CDR3 nucleotides read TGCGCCAGCAGCCAAGGACTAGCGGGAGGGTTCAATGAGCAGTTCTTC. This encodes CASSQGLAGGFNEQFF.

This clonotype occurred a few times. The rearrangement links TRBV27 to TRBJ1-1, with 7 positions matching TRBD1. The trim removed 7 bases at V and 0 bases at J, leaving 11 bases unmatched. This CDR3 has 16 amino acids. Germline CDR1 is MNHEY and CDR2 is SMNVEV (reference sequence). CDR3 loop: CASTDLGDRVNTEAFF. For the CDR3, the DNA is TGTGCCAGCACCGATCTGGGGGACAGAGTGAACACTGAAGCTTTCTTT.